This T cell receptor (beta chain) came from a study of shared clonotypes between healthy human individuals. General observations from the study: Shared across a few donors were roughly 4.7% of the naive CD4 clonotypes. Unshared clonotypes carried lower generation probabilities than those common to all four donors.

Comment on this clone: Its antigen is currently unknown.

Under the authors' procedure: Owing to the provision of junction-only sequences devoid of quality scores by immunoSEQ, filtering differed. Sequencing was performed with immunoSEQ multiplex PCR; in TCRdb, only in-frame clones are kept and a portion is missing. V and J calls and clone size are as listed in that table; D and trimming were resolved from the DNA. Here the sample spans 2 million to 3 million clones, under 95% being singletons. The TCR sequence derives from a young man in good health. Some clones in this sample may be carry-over from other donors' samples. The sample comprised naive CD4+ T cells from PBMCs. Regarding subset: CD45RA+ positively selected.

The CDR3 bases are TGTGCCAGCAGCCCAGCTAGGGGCTCCTACAATGAGCAGTTCTTC. Translated, it gives CASSPARGSYNEQFF. This rearrangement joins TRBV9 to TRBJ2-1; possibly TRBD1 for D (5 bases). Per germline, CDR1 SGDLS and CDR2 YYNGEE. The CDR3 is 15 amino acids. V was pared by 4 bases and J by 0 bases, with 11 bases between.